The sequence of this TCR beta chain was determined in a study of blood T cells in healthy people across ages. Germline V CDR1 and CDR2: LGHNA, YSLEER. V lost 0 bases and J 8 bases, leaving 10 bases between the germline ends. CDR3 length equals 13 residues. Alongside a J-beta primer mix, a sample-barcoded 5' primer served in a second PCR lasting about 7 to 12 cycles. TCRdb redid the calling of the 5' RACE reads with MiXCR, one entry per CDR3 protein. The data contain 2 million or so distinct CDR3 sequences, around half of them singletons. The sequencing sample was made of blood. V gene TRBV4-3 combines with J gene TRBJ1-2, with a tentative D call TRBD1 (6 bases). This receptor was identified in a middle-aged woman in good health. The CDR3 is CASSQDRGQGYTF. CDR3 coding DNA: TGCGCCAGCAGCCAAGATCGGGGACAAGGCTACACCTTC.